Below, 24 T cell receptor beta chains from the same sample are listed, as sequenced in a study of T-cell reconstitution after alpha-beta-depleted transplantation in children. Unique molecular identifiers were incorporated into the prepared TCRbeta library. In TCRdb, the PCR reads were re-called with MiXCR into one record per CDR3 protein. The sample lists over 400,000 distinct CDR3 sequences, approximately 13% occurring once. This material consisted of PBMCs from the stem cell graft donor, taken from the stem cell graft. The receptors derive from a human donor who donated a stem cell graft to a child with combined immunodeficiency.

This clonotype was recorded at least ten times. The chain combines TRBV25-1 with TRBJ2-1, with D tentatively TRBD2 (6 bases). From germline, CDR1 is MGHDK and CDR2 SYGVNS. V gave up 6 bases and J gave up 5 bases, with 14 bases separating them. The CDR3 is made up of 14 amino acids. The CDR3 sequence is CASSGTRIDNEQFF. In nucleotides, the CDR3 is TGTGCCAGCAGCGGGACTCGAATCGACAATGAGCAGTTCTTC.

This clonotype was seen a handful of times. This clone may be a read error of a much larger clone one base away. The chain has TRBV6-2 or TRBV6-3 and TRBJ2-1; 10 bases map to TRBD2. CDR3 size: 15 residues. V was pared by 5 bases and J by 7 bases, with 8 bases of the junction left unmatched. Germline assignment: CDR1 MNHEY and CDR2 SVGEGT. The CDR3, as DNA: TGTGCCAGCAGTCCCGGGGCTAGCGGGGGAAATGAGCAGTTCTTC. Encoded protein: CASSPGASGGNEQFF.

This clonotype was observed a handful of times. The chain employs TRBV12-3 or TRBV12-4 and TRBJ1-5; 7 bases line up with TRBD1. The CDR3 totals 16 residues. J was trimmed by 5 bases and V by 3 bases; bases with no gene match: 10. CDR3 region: CASSFQTGRSDQPQHF. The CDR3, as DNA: TGTGCCAGCAGTTTCCAGACAGGGAGAAGCGATCAGCCCCAGCATTTT.

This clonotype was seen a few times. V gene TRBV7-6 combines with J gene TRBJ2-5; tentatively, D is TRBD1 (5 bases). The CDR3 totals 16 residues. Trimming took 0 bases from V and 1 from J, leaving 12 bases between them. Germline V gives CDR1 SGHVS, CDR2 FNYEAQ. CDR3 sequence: CASSLAPVGAQETQYF. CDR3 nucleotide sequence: TGTGCCAGCAGCTTAGCCCCGGTTGGGGCCCAAGAGACCCAGTACTTC.

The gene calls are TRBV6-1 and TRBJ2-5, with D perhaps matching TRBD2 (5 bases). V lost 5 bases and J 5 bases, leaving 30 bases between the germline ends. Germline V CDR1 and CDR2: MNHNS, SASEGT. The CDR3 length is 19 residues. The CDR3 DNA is TGTGCCAGCAGTCGGACCCCCTTATCCACCGAACTAGTGATGGAGACCCAGTACTTC. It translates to CASSRTPLSTELVMETQYF.

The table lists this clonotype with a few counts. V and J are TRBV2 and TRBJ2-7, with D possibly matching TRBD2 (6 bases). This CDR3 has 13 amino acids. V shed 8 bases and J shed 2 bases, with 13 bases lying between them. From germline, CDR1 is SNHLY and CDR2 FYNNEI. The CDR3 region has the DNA TGTGCCAGCGGGGAGGTGAAGACCTACGAGCAGTACTTC. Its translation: CASGEVKTYEQYF. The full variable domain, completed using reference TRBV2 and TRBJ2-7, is EPEVTQTPSHQVTQMGQEVILRCVPISNHLYFYWYRQILGQKVEFLVSFYNNEISEKSEIFDDQFSVERPDGSNFTLKIRSTKLEDSAMYFCASGEVKTYEQYFGPGTRLTVT.

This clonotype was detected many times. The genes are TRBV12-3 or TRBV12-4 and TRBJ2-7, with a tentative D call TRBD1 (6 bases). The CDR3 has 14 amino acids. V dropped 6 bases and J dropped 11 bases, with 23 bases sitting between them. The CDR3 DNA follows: TGTGCCAGCAGCTTTTCCCCAGGGACATTTCGGGAGTACTTC. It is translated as CASSFSPGTFREYF.

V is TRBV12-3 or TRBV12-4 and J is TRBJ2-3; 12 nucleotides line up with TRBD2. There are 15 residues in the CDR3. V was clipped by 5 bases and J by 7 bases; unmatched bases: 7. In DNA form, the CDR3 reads TGTGCCAGCAGTGGAGGACTAGCGGGGATTTATACGCAGTATTTT. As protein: CASSGGLAGIYTQYF.

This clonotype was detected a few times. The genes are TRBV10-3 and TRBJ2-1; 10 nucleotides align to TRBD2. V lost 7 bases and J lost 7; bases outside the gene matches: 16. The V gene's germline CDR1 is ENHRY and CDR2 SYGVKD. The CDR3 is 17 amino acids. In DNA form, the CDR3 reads TGTGCCATCACCTCCAACCAATACCCTAGCGGGGGAAATGAGCAGTTCTTC. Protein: CAITSNQYPSGGNEQFF.

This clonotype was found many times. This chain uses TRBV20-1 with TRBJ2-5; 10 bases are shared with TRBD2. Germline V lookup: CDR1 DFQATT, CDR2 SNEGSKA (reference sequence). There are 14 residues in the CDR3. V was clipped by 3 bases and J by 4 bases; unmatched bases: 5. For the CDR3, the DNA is TGCAGTGCTAGTGTCTTAGCGGGGGGAGAGACCCAGTACTTC. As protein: CSASVLAGGETQYF.

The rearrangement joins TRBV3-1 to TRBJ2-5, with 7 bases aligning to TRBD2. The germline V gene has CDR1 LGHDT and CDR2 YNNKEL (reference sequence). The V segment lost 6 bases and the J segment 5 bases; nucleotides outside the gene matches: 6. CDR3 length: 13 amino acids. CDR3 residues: CASRPLALETQYF. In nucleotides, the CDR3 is TGTGCCAGCAGGCCACTAGCGCTGGAGACCCAGTACTTC.

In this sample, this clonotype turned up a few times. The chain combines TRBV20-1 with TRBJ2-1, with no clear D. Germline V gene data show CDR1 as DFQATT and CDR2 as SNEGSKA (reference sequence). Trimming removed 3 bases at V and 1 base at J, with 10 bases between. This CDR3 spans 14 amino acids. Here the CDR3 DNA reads TGCAGTGCTAGTGATTTAAGATCCTACAATGAGCAGTTCTTC. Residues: CSASDLRSYNEQFF.

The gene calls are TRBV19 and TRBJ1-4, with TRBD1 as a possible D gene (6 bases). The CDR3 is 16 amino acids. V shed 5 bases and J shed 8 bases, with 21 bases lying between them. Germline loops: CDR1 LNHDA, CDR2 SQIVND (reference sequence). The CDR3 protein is CASSPRRGGTKEKLFF. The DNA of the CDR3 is TGTGCCAGTAGTCCTAGACGAGGGGGGACGAAAGAAAAACTGTTTTTT.

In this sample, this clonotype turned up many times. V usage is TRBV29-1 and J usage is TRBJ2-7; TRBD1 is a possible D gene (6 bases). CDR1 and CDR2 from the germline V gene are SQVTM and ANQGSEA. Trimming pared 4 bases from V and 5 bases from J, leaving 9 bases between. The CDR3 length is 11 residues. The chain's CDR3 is CSVVRGNEQYF. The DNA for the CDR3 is TGCAGCGTTGTCAGGGGAAACGAGCAGTACTTC.

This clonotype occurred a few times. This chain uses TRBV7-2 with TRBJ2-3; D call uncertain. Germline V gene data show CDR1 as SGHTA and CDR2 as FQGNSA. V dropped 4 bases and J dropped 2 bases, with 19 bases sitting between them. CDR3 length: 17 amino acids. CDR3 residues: CASSSLTYSAVTDTQYF. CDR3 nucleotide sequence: TGTGCCAGCAGCTCCCTCACCTACTCGGCGGTCACAGATACGCAGTATTTT.

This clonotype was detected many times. The CDR3 loop is CASSLERRGEQYF. The DNA of the CDR3 is TGTGCCAGCAGCTTAGAAAGAAGAGGGGAGCAGTACTTC. V usage is TRBV7-2 and J usage is TRBJ2-7, with D possibly TRBD2 on 5 matching bases. Germline V gene data show CDR1 as SGHTA and CDR2 as FQGNSA. V was clipped by 1 base and J by 7 bases, with 11 bases between them. This CDR3 is built from 13 residues.

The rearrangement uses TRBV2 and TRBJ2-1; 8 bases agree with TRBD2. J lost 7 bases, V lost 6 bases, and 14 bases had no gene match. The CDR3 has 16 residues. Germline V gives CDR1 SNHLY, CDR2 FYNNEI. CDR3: CASRSNPGLGLNEQFF. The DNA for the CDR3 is TGTGCCAGCAGGTCAAACCCGGGACTAGGTTTAAATGAGCAGTTCTTC. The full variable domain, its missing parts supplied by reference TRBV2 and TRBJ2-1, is EPEVTQTPSHQVTQMGQEVILRCVPISNHLYFYWYRQILGQKVEFLVSFYNNEISEKSEIFDDQFSVERPDGSNFTLKIRSTKLEDSAMYFCASRSNPGLGLNEQFFGPGTRLTVL.

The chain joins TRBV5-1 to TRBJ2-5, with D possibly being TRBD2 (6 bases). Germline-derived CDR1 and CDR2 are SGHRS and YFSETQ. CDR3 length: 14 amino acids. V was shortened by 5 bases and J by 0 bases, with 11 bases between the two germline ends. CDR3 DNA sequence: TGCGCCAGCAGGGCGGGACGGAACCAAGAGACCCAGTACTTC. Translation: CASRAGRNQETQYF.

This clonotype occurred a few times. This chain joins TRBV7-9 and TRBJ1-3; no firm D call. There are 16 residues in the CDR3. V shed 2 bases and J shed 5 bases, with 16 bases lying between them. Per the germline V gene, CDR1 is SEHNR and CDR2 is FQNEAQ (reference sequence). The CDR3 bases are TGTGCCAGCAGCTTATTCGATTGGCAGCCCAGAAACACCATATATTTT. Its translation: CASSLFDWQPRNTIYF.

The CDR3 loop is CASSKLAGINEQFF. CDR3 sequence (DNA): TGTGCCAGCAGCAAACTAGCGGGAATAAATGAGCAGTTCTTC. The V call is TRBV4-2, the J call TRBJ2-1, with 10 bases identical to TRBD2. Unmatched junction bases numbered 5, after V lost 5 bases and J lost 7 bases. The V gene's germline CDR1 is LGHNA and CDR2 YNFKEQ. The CDR3 consists of 14 residues.

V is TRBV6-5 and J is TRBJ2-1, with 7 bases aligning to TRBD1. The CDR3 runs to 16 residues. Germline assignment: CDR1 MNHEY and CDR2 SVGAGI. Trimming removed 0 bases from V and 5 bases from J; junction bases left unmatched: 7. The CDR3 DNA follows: TGTGCCAGCAGTTACTCGAGTTACAGGGGAGACAATGAGCAGTTCTTC. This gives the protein CASSYSSYRGDNEQFF.

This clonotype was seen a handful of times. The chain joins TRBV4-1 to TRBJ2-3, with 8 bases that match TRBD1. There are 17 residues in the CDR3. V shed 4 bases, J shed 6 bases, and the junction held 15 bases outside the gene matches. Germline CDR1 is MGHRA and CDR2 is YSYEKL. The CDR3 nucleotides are TGCGCCAGCAGCCGGGAAGGACAGGGTTTTTTTCTTGATACGCAGTATTTT. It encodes CASSREGQGFFLDTQYF.

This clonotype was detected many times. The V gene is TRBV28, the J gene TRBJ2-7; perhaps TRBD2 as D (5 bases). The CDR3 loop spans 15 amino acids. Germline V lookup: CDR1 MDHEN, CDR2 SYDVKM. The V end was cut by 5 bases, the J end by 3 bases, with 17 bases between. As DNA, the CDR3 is TGTGCCAGCAGTCCCCCGGTGACTACCTACTACGAGCAGTACTTC. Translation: CASSPPVTTYYEQYF.

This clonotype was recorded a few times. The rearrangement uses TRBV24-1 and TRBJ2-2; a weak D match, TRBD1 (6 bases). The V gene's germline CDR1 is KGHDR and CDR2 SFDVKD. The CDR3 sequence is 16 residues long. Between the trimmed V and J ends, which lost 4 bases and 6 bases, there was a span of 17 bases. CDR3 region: CATSEPGQNWAGELFF. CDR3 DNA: TGTGCCACCAGTGAACCCGGACAGAATTGGGCCGGGGAGCTGTTTTTT.